Included here is one TCR beta chain sequence, with context. Its antigen is unknown. No base quality values were provided; no much bigger clone lies one nucleotide off. This record belongs to a study of T cells in tumors after PD-1 blockade (dated by TCRdb to about 2019). Turning to the overall study: Exclusion criteria were prior checkpoint blockade, use of systemic immunosuppressants, or recent radiotherapy or other anti-cancer therapy within 4 weeks. Paired single-cell RNA and TCR sequencing was performed on site-matched tumors from BCC or SCC patients before and after anti-PD-1 therapy. RECIST version 1.1 was used to evaluate clinical response. Treatment consisted of either cemiplimab 350 mg every 2 weeks or pembrolizumab 200 mg every 3 weeks. A subset of patients also received ongoing daily vismodegib 150 mg during anti-PD-1 treatment. To compare clonotypes in blood versus tumor, bulk TCR sequencing was run on about ten peripheral blood samples drawn from 4 or 5 patients. On average, peripheral blood samples yielded some 40,000 unique clonotypes and roughly 100,000 TCR templates (range 24,679-257,772). Points the paper makes about the study in general: Where the novel T cell clones came from was not identified, and possible sources could include lymphoid organs or rare unexpanded clones inside the tumor or in the tumor periphery. Roughly 41% of tumor TCR clonotypes were detected in blood, and some novel exhausted tumor clones were observed in pre-treatment blood, which was taken as suggesting peripheral recruitment.

According to the study, the label for this sample's time point signals: before anti-PD-1 therapy. Genomic DNA extracted from tumor biopsies or peripheral blood was used for bulk TCRbeta sequencing, with input ranging from about 600 ng to 6,004 ng. All patients had histologically proven advanced or metastatic basal or squamous cell carcinoma and were poor candidates for surgical resection. Of the ten to eleven patients making up the basal cell carcinoma cohort, about 8 underwent bulk tumor TCR sequencing. The trim is 2 bases for V and 11 bases for J, with a gap of 15 bases between the germline ends. Including cysteine and phenylalanine, the CDR3 has 13 amino acids. Of all the DNA, just the CDR3 is kept, 39 bases in frame from base 1. The immunoSEQ platform was used for deep TCRbeta sequencing. The paper's processing steps were these. For further analysis, only productive rearrangements were exported from the immunoSEQ Analyzer. T cell phenotypes were assigned to bulk TCRbeta clonotypes by matching to single-cell RNA+TCR-seq clones sharing the same TCRbeta sequence. Clone enrichment in tumor was computed as tumor frequency divided by PBMC frequency from bulk TCR sequencing. TCRs were grouped by GLIPH into specificity groups, defined as clusters of distinct TCRs likely recognizing common antigens via shared CDR3 motifs. Drawn from immuneACCESS, this table holds only the in-frame rearrangements with V and J called that TCRdb kept. Clones are partly lost; checked studies trace under half to an unresolved V gene and leave the rest unexplained. The D gene and trimming were derived from the DNA, and the V and J assignments and clone size from that table. The sample table records about 59,000 clones; around 80% of these occur just once. The ten largest clonotypes hold roughly 12% of the sample.

The chain is encoded by TRBV12-3 or TRBV12-4 joined to TRBJ1-1; the D gene is possibly TRBD1, with 5 bases matching. The sequence was obtained from a human donor with basal cell carcinoma. Source: PBMCs, taken before anti-PD-1 treatment. The DNA is TGTGCCAGCAGTTTAAAAAAGGGGCTGAGGGCTTTCTTT. Its amino acids are CASSLKKGLRAFF.